The rows below give T cell receptor beta chains drawn from one sample of a study of T cells in Graves' hyperthyroidism and ophthalmopathy. TCRdb analysed the multiplex PCR reads with MiXCR anew, one entry per CDR3 protein. This table holds hundreds of thousands of distinct CDR3 sequences, about 15% found once. Sequencing was performed on blood. These receptors were obtained from a woman aged 25 to 39 with Graves' hyperthyroidism. CDR3s include the opening cysteine and the closing phenylalanine or tryptophan. The order of the fields is J gene, V gene, D gene, CDR3 protein. A D gene is named only where the DNA matches it firmly.

j_call: TRBJ2-5
v_call: TRBV18
d_call: TRBD1
cdr3_aa: CASSTGTGVWETQYF

j_call: TRBJ2-7
v_call: TRBV10-2
d_call: TRBD2
cdr3_aa: CASSETSASGRAYEQYF

j_call: TRBJ1-2
v_call: TRBV28
d_call: TRBD1
cdr3_aa: CASSFLQGADGYTF

j_call: TRBJ1-1
v_call: TRBV20-1
d_call: NA
cdr3_aa: CSASSTAVGAFF

j_call: TRBJ2-5
v_call: TRBV15
d_call: NA
cdr3_aa: CATSRGPGQETQYF

j_call: TRBJ1-1
v_call: TRBV4-1
d_call: NA
cdr3_aa: CASTGHGGSNTEAFF

j_call: TRBJ1-3
v_call: TRBV7-9
d_call: NA
cdr3_aa: CASRGSGTYKGSGNTIYF

j_call: TRBJ2-2
v_call: TRBV9
d_call: NA
cdr3_aa: CASSAALDRELFF

j_call: TRBJ1-4
v_call: TRBV5-1
d_call: NA
cdr3_aa: CASSFGEGRLFF

j_call: TRBJ2-5
v_call: TRBV28
d_call: TRBD2
cdr3_aa: CASSRGGYQETQYF

j_call: TRBJ2-7
v_call: TRBV29-1
d_call: TRBD1
cdr3_aa: CSVILDRGRYEQYF

j_call: TRBJ2-6
v_call: TRBV6-1
d_call: NA
cdr3_aa: CASSVRGAGANVLTF

j_call: TRBJ2-3
v_call: TRBV7-3
d_call: NA
cdr3_aa: CASSLRGLDTDTQYF

j_call: TRBJ1-1
v_call: TRBV20-1
d_call: NA
cdr3_aa: CSARRPGTKNTEAFF

j_call: TRBJ2-7
v_call: TRBV7-9
d_call: NA
cdr3_aa: CASSPEGGTGNYEQYF

j_call: TRBJ2-3
v_call: TRBV9
d_call: NA
cdr3_aa: CASSPRSRHGGPDTQYF

j_call: TRBJ1-5
v_call: TRBV28
d_call: NA
cdr3_aa: CASSSPGSLGNQPQHF

j_call: TRBJ2-1
v_call: TRBV7-2
d_call: NA
cdr3_aa: CASSLEVGQFF

j_call: TRBJ2-5
v_call: TRBV6-5
d_call: NA
cdr3_aa: CASSYSARKETQYF

j_call: TRBJ2-1
v_call: TRBV20-1
d_call: NA
cdr3_aa: CSATKEFNEQFF

j_call: TRBJ1-1
v_call: TRBV12-3/TRBV12-4
d_call: NA
cdr3_aa: CASSLSGGPFF

j_call: TRBJ1-1
v_call: TRBV28
d_call: NA
cdr3_aa: CASSLMGDGNTEAFF

j_call: TRBJ2-7
v_call: TRBV28
d_call: TRBD1
cdr3_aa: CASSTQGASNYEQYF

j_call: TRBJ2-7
v_call: TRBV20-1
d_call: TRBD1
cdr3_aa: CSAPGQGVSYEQYF

j_call: TRBJ2-7
v_call: TRBV12-3/TRBV12-4
d_call: TRBD1
cdr3_aa: CASRKGTGNIYEQYF

j_call: TRBJ1-4
v_call: TRBV3-1
d_call: TRBD1
cdr3_aa: CASSRGTDNEKLFF

j_call: TRBJ2-1
v_call: TRBV6-1
d_call: NA
cdr3_aa: CASSETGREVGEQFF

j_call: TRBJ2-1
v_call: TRBV5-1
d_call: TRBD2
cdr3_aa: CASSFLAGSNYNEQFF

j_call: TRBJ2-6
v_call: TRBV29-1
d_call: NA
cdr3_aa: CSADYSGANVLTF

j_call: TRBJ2-3
v_call: TRBV2
d_call: NA
cdr3_aa: CASAALGTDTQYF

j_call: TRBJ1-6
v_call: TRBV9
d_call: TRBD1
cdr3_aa: CASSVVEGADSPLHF

j_call: TRBJ1-1
v_call: TRBV12-3/TRBV12-4
d_call: NA
cdr3_aa: CASSLPAGADTEAFF

j_call: TRBJ2-5
v_call: TRBV7-8
d_call: TRBD2
cdr3_aa: CASSLGGLAGVQETQYF

j_call: TRBJ2-2
v_call: TRBV19
d_call: NA
cdr3_aa: CASSNAAGLNGELFF

j_call: TRBJ2-7
v_call: TRBV19
d_call: TRBD2
cdr3_aa: CASSSPSGSSYEQYF

j_call: TRBJ2-1
v_call: TRBV20-1
d_call: NA
cdr3_aa: CSARTREWDYNEQFF

j_call: TRBJ2-5
v_call: TRBV12-3/TRBV12-4
d_call: NA
cdr3_aa: CASGESETQYF

j_call: TRBJ1-5
v_call: TRBV20-1
d_call: NA
cdr3_aa: CSASWGMNQPQHF

j_call: TRBJ2-2
v_call: TRBV9
d_call: TRBD2
cdr3_aa: CASSVPAGGTQNTGELFF

j_call: TRBJ2-7
v_call: TRBV28
d_call: NA
cdr3_aa: CASSFRLKNSYEQYF

j_call: TRBJ2-5
v_call: TRBV27
d_call: NA
cdr3_aa: CASSSEARGRGWAKTQYF

j_call: TRBJ2-7
v_call: TRBV4-1
d_call: TRBD2
cdr3_aa: CASSQEETSGGIYEQYF

j_call: TRBJ2-1
v_call: TRBV11-3
d_call: NA
cdr3_aa: CASSLGSGEDNEQFF

j_call: TRBJ2-2
v_call: TRBV3-1
d_call: NA
cdr3_aa: CASSQDDAGWNTGELFF

j_call: TRBJ1-1
v_call: TRBV12-3/TRBV12-4
d_call: NA
cdr3_aa: CATETGAVRTEAFF

j_call: TRBJ1-2
v_call: TRBV10-3
d_call: NA
cdr3_aa: CAIRDSNYGYTF

j_call: TRBJ1-6
v_call: TRBV20-1
d_call: NA
cdr3_aa: CSAGGQRRDSPLHF